Listed below are T cell receptor beta chains from one sample, sequenced in a study of T cells in Graves' hyperthyroidism and ophthalmopathy. Via MiXCR, TCRdb re-called the multiplex PCR reads, giving one row per CDR3 protein. The sample lists approximately 610,000 distinct CDR3 sequences, approximately 16% seen once, with 18% in the top ten. The source material was blood. The receptors derive from a woman in her late teens or twenties with Graves' hyperthyroidism. CDR3s include the opening cysteine and the closing phenylalanine or tryptophan. Each record gives: CDR3 protein, CDR3 DNA, CDR3 length, J gene, V gene, D gene, clone size. The D gene is left open where the match is weak. Clone size is given for some rows only: seen once, a few or many times, or a class if the clone is expanded.

CDR3: CASTLGDSSPHEQYF
DNA: TGTGCCAGCACCCTGGGGGACAGCTCTCCCCACGAGCAGTACTTC
length: 15
J: TRBJ2-7
V: TRBV28
D: TRBD1
size: many

CDR3: CASSVGVLNEQFF
DNA: TGTGCCAGCAGTGTTGGGGTCTTGAATGAGCAGTTCTTC
length: 13
J: TRBJ2-1
V: TRBV2
D: -
size: many

CDR3: CASSHTGLETQYF
DNA: TGTGCCAGCAGCCATACGGGGTTAGAGACCCAGTACTTC
length: 13
J: TRBJ2-5
V: TRBV3-1
D: -
size: few

CDR3: CASSEQGTVRETQYF
DNA: TGTGCCAGCAGCGAACAGGGGACGGTGCGAGAGACCCAGTACTTC
length: 15
J: TRBJ2-5
V: TRBV3-1
D: TRBD1
size: many

CDR3: CSARDPSVVQSPLHF
DNA: TGCAGTGCTAGAGACCCGTCGGTGGTCCAGTCACCCCTCCACTTT
length: 15
J: TRBJ1-6
V: TRBV20-1
D: -
size: few

CDR3: CSAQGQGDNTEAFF
DNA: TGCAGTGCACAGGGACAGGGCGACAACACTGAAGCTTTCTTT
length: 14
J: TRBJ1-1
V: TRBV20-1
D: TRBD1
size: -

CDR3: CASSYNLAGGLWFF
DNA: TGTGCCAGCAGCTACAACTTAGCGGGGGGGCTTTGGTTCTTC
length: 14
J: TRBJ2-1
V: TRBV7-9
D: TRBD2
size: -

CDR3: CASSVANQGPGATEAFF
DNA: TGTGCCAGCAGCGTAGCTAACCAGGGGCCTGGGGCAACTGAAGCTTTCTTT
length: 17
J: TRBJ1-1
V: TRBV9
D: -
size: many

CDR3: CASSHGDRDYVKLFF
DNA: TGCGCCAGCAGCCACGGGGACCGCGACTATGTGAAACTGTTTTTT
length: 15
J: TRBJ1-4
V: TRBV4-3
D: -
size: -

CDR3: CSVEAGGNAGGKTYNEQFF
DNA: TGCAGCGTTGAAGCTGGCGGCAACGCGGGAGGGAAAACCTACAATGAGCAGTTCTTC
length: 19
J: TRBJ2-1
V: TRBV29-1
D: TRBD2
size: many

CDR3: CASSAGGGGQSNQPQHF
DNA: TGTGCCAGCAGCGCCGGGGGGGGAGGACAGTCCAATCAGCCCCAGCATTTT
length: 17
J: TRBJ1-5
V: TRBV11-2
D: -
size: many

CDR3: CSAGQQRRSWTEAFF
DNA: TGCAGTGCTGGCCAGCAAAGGAGGTCGTGGACTGAAGCTTTCTTT
length: 15
J: TRBJ1-1
V: TRBV20-1
D: -
size: -

CDR3: CASSLYGDAGSFYGYTF
DNA: TGTGCCAGCAGCTTATACGGGGACGCAGGGTCGTTCTATGGCTACACCTTC
length: 17
J: TRBJ1-2
V: TRBV7-2
D: -
size: many

CDR3: CASSEGSLNYEQYF
DNA: TGTGCCAGCAGTGAGGGGTCCCTGAACTACGAGCAGTACTTC
length: 14
J: TRBJ2-7
V: TRBV2
D: -
size: -

CDR3: CASSYSETGNIQYF
DNA: TGTGCCAGCAGTTATTCTGAGACGGGAAACATTCAGTACTTC
length: 14
J: TRBJ2-4
V: TRBV6-2/TRBV6-3
D: -
size: -

CDR3: CASSFPGNEKLFF
DNA: TGTGCCAGCAGCTTCCCAGGGAATGAAAAACTGTTTTTT
length: 13
J: TRBJ1-4
V: TRBV7-2
D: -
size: few

CDR3: CASSNRDSRSKNIQYF
DNA: TGTGCCAGCAGTAACCGGGACTCTAGGTCTAAAAACATTCAGTACTTC
length: 16
J: TRBJ2-4
V: TRBV6-1
D: -
size: few